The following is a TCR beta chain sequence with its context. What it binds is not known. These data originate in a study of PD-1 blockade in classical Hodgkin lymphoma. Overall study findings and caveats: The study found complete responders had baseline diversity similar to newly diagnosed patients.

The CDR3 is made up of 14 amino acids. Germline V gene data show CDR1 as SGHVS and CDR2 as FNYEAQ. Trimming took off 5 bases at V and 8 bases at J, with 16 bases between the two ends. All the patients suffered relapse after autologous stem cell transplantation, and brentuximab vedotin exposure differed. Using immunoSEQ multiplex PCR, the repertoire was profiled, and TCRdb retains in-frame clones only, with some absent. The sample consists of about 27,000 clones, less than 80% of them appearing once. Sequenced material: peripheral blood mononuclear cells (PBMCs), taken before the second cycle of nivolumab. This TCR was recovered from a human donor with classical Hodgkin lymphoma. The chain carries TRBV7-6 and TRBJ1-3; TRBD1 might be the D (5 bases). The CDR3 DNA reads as TGTGCCAGCAGCCTAACCACAGGATCGGACACCATATATTTT. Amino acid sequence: CASSLTTGSDTIYF.